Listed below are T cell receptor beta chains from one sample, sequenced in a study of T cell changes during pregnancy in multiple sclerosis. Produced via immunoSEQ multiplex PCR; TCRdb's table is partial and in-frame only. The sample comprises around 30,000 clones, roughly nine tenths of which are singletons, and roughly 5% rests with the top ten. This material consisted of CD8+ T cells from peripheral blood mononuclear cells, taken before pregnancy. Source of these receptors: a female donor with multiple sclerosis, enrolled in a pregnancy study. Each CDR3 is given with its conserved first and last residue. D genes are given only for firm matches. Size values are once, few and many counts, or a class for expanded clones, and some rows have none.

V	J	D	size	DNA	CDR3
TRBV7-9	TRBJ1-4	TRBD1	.	TGTGCCAGCAGCTTGTCCGGGACAGGGAATGAAAAACTGTTTTTT	CASSLSGTGNEKLFF
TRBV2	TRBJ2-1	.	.	TGTGCCAGCAGTGTTCCCCCCAGGGGCACTTACAATGAGCAGTTCTTC	CASSVPPRGTYNEQFF
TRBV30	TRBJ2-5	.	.	TGTGCCTGGAGTAGCGGAGACCAAGAGACCCAGTACTTC	CAWSSGDQETQYF
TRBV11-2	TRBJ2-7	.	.	TGTGCCAGCAGCTTATACAGTGAAAGGGGGGGTGACGAGCAGTACTTC	CASSLYSERGGDEQYF
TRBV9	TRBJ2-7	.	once	TGTGCCAGCAGCCCCCCAGGGGGGTCCCACGAGCAGTACTTC	CASSPPGGSHEQYF
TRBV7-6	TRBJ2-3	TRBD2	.	TGTGCCAGCAGCACCCCTAGCGGGGGTTGGGGAGATACGCAGTATTTT	CASSTPSGGWGDTQYF
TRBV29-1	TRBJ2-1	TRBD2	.	TGCAGCGTTGAAGGGGAGTCTAGCGGGAATTACAATGAGCAGTTCTTC	CSVEGESSGNYNEQFF
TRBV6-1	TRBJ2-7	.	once	TGTGCCAGCAGTGAAGCGGTGACTAGTCCGTCCTACGAGCAGTACTTC	CASSEAVTSPSYEQYF
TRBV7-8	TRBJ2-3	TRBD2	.	TGTGCCAGCAGCTTCTTTAGGGGAGCGGGGGCCCCCGGGGGGCAGTATTTT	CASSFFRGAGAPGGQYF
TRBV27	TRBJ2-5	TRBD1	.	TGTGCCAGCTCCGTTGGAGACAGGGACCAAGAGACCCAGTACTTC	CASSVGDRDQETQYF
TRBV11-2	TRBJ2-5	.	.	TGTGCCAGCAGTCCTGAGTTAAGATATCAAGAGACCCAGTACTTC	CASSPELRYQETQYF
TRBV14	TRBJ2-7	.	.	TGTGCCAGCAGCCCTAGGGGGAAGCGGTCCTACGAGCAGTACTTC	CASSPRGKRSYEQYF
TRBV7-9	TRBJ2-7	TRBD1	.	TGTGCCAGCAGCCCGCAGGACAGGGGGCTCGACGAGCAGTACTTC	CASSPQDRGLDEQYF
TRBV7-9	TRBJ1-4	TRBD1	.	TGTGCCAGCAGCCATACAGGGGGCGTTGAAAAACTGTTTTTT	CASSHTGGVEKLFF
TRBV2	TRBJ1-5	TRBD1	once	TGTGCCAGCAGTGAAAAGGCGACAGGGGAAGTCAATCAGCCCCAGCATTTT	CASSEKATGEVNQPQHF
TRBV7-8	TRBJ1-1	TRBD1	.	TGTGCCAGCAGCTTAGGGACAGGGGGCAACACTGAAGCTTTCTTT	CASSLGTGGNTEAFF
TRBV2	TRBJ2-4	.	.	TGTGCCAGCATAGGAGGGACAAACATTCAGTACTTC	CASIGGTNIQYF
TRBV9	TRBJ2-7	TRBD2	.	TGTGCCAGCAGCGCAGGGACTAGCTCCTACGAGCAGTACTTC	CASSAGTSSYEQYF
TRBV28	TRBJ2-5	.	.	TGTGCCAGCAGTTTCGGAGAGACCCAGTACTTC	CASSFGETQYF
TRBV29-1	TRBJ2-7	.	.	TGCAGCGTTGAAGGAACCATGACAGGTTCCAACTACGAGCAGTACTTC	CSVEGTMTGSNYEQYF
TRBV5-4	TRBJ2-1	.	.	TGTGCCAGCAGACCGGACAGCTACAATGAGCAGTTCTTC	CASRPDSYNEQFF
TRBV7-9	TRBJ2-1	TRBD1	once	TGTGCCAGCAGCCCTTCGGACAGGTCCTACAATGAGCAGTTCTTC	CASSPSDRSYNEQFF
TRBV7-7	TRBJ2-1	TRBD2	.	TGTGCCAGCAGCTTAGTACTAGCGGGAAGGGGGAGTGAGCAGTTCTTC	CASSLVLAGRGSEQFF
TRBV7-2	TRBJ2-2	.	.	TGTGCCAGCAGCTTAGTGACAGCCCTCACCGGGGAGCTGTTTTTT	CASSLVTALTGELFF